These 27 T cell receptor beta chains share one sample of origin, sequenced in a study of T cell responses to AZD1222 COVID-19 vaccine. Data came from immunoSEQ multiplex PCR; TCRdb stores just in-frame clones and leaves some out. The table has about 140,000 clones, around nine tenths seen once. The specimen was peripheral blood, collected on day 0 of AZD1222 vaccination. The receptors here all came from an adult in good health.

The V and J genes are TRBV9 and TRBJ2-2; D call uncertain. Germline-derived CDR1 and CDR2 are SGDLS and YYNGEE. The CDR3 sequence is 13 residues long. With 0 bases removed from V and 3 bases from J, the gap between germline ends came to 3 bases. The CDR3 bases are TGTGCCAGCAGCGTAGCTCACACCGGGGAGCTGTTTTTT. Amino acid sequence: CASSVAHTGELFF.

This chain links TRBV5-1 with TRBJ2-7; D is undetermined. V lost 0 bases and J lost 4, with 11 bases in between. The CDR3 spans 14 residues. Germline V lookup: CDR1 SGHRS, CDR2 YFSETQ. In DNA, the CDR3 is TGCGCCAGCAGCTTGGGACTGCTTATATACGAGCAGTACTTC. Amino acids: CASSLGLLIYEQYF. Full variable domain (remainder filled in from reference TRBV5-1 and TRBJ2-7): KAGVTQTPRYLIKTRGQQVTLSCSPISGHRSVSWYQQTPGQGLQFLFEYFSETQRNKGNFPGRFSGRQFSNSRSEMNVSTLELGDSALYLCASSLGLLIYEQYFGPGTRLTVT.

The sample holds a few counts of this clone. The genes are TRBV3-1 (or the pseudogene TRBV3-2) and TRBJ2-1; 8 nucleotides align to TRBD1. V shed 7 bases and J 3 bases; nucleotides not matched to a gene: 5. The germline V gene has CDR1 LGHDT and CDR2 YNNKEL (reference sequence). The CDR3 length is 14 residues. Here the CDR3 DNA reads TGTGCCAGCACCGGGACAGGTTTCTACAATGAGCAGTTCTTC. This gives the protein CASTGTGFYNEQFF.

The CDR3 DNA follows: TGTGCCAGCAGCCCCGACAGGGATTTTTATGGCTACACCTTC. Protein product: CASSPDRDFYGYTF. The chain is built from TRBV6-5 and TRBJ1-2; 7 bases map to TRBD1. Germline-derived CDR1 and CDR2 are MNHEY and SVGAGI. The CDR3 has 14 residues. Trimming removed 6 bases from V and 5 bases from J; junction bases left unmatched: 9.

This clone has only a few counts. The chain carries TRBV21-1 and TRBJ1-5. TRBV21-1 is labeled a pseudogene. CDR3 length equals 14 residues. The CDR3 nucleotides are TGTGCCAGCAGCAAAGGAGACCCGCGGCGGCCCCAGCATTTT. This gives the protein CASSKGDPRRPQHF.

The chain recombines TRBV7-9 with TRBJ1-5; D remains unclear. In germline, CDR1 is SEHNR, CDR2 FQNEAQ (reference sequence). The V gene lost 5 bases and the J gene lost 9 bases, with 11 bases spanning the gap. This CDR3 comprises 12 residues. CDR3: CASSQTGPPQHF. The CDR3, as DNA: TGTGCCAGCAGCCAGACGGGTCCGCCCCAGCATTTT.

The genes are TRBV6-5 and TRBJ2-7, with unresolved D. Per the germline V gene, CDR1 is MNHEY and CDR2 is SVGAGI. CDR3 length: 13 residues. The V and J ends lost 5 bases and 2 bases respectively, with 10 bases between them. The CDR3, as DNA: TGTGCCAGCAGTAGTGGACGGGCCTACGAGCAGTACTTC. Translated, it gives CASSSGRAYEQYF.

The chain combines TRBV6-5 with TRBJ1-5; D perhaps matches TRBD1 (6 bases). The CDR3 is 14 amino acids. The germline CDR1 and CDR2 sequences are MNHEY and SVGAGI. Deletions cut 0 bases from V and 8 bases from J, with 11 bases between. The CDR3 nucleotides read TGTGCCAGCAGTTACTCCCGGACAGCGGAGCCCCAGCATTTT. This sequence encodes CASSYSRTAEPQHF.

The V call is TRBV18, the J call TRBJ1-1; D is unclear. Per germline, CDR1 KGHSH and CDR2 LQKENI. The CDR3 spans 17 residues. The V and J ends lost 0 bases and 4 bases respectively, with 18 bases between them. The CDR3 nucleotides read TGTGCCAGCTCACCACCGACGGGTACGGAGGGAGTCACTGAAGCTTTCTTT. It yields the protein CASSPPTGTEGVTEAFF.

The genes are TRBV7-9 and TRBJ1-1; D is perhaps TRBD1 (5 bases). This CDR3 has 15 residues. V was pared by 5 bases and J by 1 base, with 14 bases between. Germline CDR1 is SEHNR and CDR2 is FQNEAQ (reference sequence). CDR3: CASSQGFGGNTEAFF. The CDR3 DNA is TGTGCCAGCAGCCAGGGTTTCGGTGGGAACACTGAAGCTTTCTTT.

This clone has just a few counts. The CDR3 DNA sequence: TGCGCCAGCAGCCAAGATGAGGCCACACGGAACACTGAAGCTTTCTTT. This gives the protein CASSQDEATRNTEAFF. The chain recombines TRBV4-1 with TRBJ1-1; no clear D gene. CDR3 length equals 16 residues. Trimming left V 0 bases short and J 1 base short, with 12 bases between. Germline V gene data show CDR1 as MGHRA and CDR2 as YSYEKL.

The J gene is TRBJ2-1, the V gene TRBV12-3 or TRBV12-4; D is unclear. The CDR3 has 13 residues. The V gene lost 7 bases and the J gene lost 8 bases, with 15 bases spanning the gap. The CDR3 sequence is CASTPVGRDEQFF. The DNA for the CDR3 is TGTGCCAGCACTCCGGTCGGGCGCGATGAGCAGTTCTTC.

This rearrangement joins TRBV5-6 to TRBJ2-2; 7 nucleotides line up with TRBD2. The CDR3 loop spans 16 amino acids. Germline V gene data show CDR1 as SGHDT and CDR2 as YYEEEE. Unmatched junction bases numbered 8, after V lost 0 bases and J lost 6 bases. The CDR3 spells CASSLVGGSKPGELFF. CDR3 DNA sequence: TGTGCCAGCAGCTTGGTTGGCGGGAGTAAGCCCGGGGAGCTGTTTTTT.

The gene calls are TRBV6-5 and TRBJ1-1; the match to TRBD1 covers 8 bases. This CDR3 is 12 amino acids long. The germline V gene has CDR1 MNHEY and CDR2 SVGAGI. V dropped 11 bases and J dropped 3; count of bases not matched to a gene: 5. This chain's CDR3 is CAGQGPDTEAFF. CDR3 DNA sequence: TGTGCCGGACAGGGTCCGGACACTGAAGCTTTCTTT.

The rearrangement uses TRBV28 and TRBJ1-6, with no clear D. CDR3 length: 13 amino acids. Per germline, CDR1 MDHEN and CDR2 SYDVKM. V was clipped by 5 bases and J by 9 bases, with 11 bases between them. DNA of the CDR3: TGTGCCAGCAGTATCGATGGGTTTTCACCCCTCCACTTT. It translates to CASSIDGFSPLHF.

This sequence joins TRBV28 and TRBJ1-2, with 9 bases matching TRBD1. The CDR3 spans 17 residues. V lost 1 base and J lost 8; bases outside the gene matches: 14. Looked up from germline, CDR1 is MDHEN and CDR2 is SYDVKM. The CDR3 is CASSLSVGQGLFEGYTF. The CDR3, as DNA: TGTGCCAGCAGTTTATCAGTTGGACAGGGGTTGTTTGAGGGCTACACCTTC.

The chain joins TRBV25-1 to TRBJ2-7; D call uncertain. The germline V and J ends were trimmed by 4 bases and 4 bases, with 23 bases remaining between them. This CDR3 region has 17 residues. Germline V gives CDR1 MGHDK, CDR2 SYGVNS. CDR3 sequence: CASSGPIYLGVKYEQYF. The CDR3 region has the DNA TGTGCCAGCAGTGGACCTATATACCTTGGGGTCAAGTACGAGCAGTACTTC.

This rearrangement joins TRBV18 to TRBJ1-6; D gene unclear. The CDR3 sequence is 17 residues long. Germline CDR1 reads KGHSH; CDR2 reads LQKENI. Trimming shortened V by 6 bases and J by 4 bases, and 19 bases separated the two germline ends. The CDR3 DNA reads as TGTGCCAGCTCCCCGAGGCTCACCGGGGAGTATAATTCACCCCTCCACTTT. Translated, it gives CASSPRLTGEYNSPLHF. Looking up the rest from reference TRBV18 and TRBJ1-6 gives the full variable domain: NAGVMQNPRHLVRRRGQEARLRCSPMKGHSHVYWYRQLPEEGLKFMVYLQKENIIDESGMPKERFSAEFPKEGPSILRIQQVVRGDSAAYFCASSPRLTGEYNSPLHFGNGTRLTVT.

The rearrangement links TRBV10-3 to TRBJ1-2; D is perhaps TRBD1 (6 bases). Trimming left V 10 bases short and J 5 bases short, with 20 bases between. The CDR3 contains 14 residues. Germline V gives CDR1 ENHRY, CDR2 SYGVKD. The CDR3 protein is CATRGDTPLYGYTF. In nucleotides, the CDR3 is TGTGCCACCCGGGGGGACACCCCACTTTATGGCTACACCTTC.

The CDR3 sequence is CASRRGGQHYEQYF. CDR3 sequence (DNA): TGTGCCAGCAGGCGCGGGGGACAGCACTACGAGCAGTACTTC. The chain employs TRBV27 and TRBJ2-7, with D possibly called TRBD1 or TRBD2 (7 bases each). The germline gives CDR1 MNHEY, CDR2 SMNVEV (reference sequence). The V end lost 6 bases, the J end lost 3 bases, and 15 bases lay between the germline ends. The CDR3 runs 14 residues.

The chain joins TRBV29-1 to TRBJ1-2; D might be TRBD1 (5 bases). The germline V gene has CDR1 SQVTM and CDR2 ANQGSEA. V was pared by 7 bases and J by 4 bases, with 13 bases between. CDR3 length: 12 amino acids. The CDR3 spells CSGSQGIYGYTF. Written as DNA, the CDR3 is TGCAGCGGTTCCCAGGGCATCTATGGCTACACCTTC.

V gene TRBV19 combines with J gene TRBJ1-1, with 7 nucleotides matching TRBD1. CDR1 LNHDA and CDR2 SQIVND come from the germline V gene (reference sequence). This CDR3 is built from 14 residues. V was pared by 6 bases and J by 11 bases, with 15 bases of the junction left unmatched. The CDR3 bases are TGTGCCAGTAGCCTCGAAGACAGGGCCAGAGACGCTTTCTTT. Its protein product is CASSLEDRARDAFF.

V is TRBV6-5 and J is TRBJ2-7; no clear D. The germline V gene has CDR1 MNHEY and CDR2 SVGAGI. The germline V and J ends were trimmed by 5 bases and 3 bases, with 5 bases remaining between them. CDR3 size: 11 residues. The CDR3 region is CASSRFYEQYF. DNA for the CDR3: TGTGCCAGCAGTCGCTTCTACGAGCAGTACTTC.

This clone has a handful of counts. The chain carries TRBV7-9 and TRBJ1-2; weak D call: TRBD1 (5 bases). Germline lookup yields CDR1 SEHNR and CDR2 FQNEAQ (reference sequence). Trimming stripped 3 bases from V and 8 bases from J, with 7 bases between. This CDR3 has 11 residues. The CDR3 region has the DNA TGTGCCAGCAGCTTCGAGGGGGGCTACACCTTC. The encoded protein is CASSFEGGYTF. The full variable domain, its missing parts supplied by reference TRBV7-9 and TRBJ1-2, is DTGVSQNPRHKITKRGQNVTFRCDPISEHNRLYWYRQTLGQGPEFLTYFQNEAQLEKSRLLSDRFSAERPKGSFSTLEIQRTEQGDSAMYLCASSFEGGYTFGSGTRLTVV.

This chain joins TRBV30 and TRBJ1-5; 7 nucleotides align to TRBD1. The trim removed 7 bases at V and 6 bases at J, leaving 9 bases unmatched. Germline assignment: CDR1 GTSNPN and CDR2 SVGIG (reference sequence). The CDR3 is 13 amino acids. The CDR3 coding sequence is TGTGCCTTTAGGGGGCAAGGCGGTCAGCCCCAGCATTTT. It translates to CAFRGQGGQPQHF.

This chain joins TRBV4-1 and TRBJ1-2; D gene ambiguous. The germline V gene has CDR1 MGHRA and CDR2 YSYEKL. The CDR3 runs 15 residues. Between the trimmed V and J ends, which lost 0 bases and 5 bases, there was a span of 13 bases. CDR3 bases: TGCGCCAGCAGCCAAGAGTCTGGGGTTGGTTATGGCTACACCTTC. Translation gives CASSQESGVGYGYTF.

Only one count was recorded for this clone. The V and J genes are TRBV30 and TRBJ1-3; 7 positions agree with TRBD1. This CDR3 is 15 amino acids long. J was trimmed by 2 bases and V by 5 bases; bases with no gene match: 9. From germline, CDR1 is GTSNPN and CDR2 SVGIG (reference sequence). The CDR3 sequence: CAWELTGSPGNTIYF. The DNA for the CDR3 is TGTGCCTGGGAATTGACAGGGAGTCCTGGAAACACCATATATTTT.